The rows below give T cell receptor beta chains drawn from one sample of a study of T cell responses to AZD1222 COVID-19 vaccine. The repertoire was sequenced with immunoSEQ multiplex PCR; TCRdb's copy has only in-frame clones and lacks some. The data hold some 170,000 clones, with 90% to 95% observed a single time. The sequences come from peripheral blood, collected 28 days after the second AZD1222 dose. These receptors all come from an adult who received the AZD1222 COVID-19 vaccine. Both conserved end residues are part of each CDR3. The order of the fields is J gene, clone size, V gene, D gene, CDR3 DNA, CDR3 protein. A D gene is named only where the DNA matches it firmly. Part of the rows lack a size; the others show once, few, many or a class for expanded clones.

TRBJ1-1 NA TRBV24-1 NA TGTGCCACCAGTGCCAGATCGAACACTGAAGCTTTCTTT CATSARSNTEAFF
TRBJ2-1 NA TRBV30 TRBD2 TGTGCCTGTATGACTAGCGGGAGGGCCCTTTCAGTGGAGCAGTTCTTC CACMTSGRALSVEQFF
TRBJ2-5 NA TRBV21-1 NA TGTGCCAGCAGCACGGACAGTCGGCTGTTTGGGACCCAGTACTTC CASSTDSRLFGTQYF
TRBJ2-7 few TRBV2 NA TGTGCCAGCAGTGGTAAAGTTTACTCCTACGAGCAGTACTTC CASSGKVYSYEQYF
TRBJ2-7 NA TRBV5-6 NA TGTGCCAGCAGCATCGGACGGGGGTTCTTCTACGAGCAGTACTTC CASSIGRGFFYEQYF
TRBJ2-1 NA TRBV27 NA TGTGCCAGCAGTCCCCTACCCGTCCTCTACAATGAGCAGTTCTTC CASSPLPVLYNEQFF
TRBJ2-7 NA TRBV6-5 TRBD2 TGTGCCAGCCGAGCGGGAGGGCCAACGTACGAGCAGTACTTC CASRAGGPTYEQYF
TRBJ2-4 NA TRBV7-9 TRBD2 TGTGCCAGCAGCTCGCACGGGACTAGCGGGAAAAACATTCAGTACTTC CASSSHGTSGKNIQYF
TRBJ2-1 NA TRBV29-1 NA TGCAGCGTTGATGTTAGGGGCCCCTACAATGAGCAGTTCTTC CSVDVRGPYNEQFF
TRBJ1-4 once TRBV5-1 NA TGCGCCAGCAGCTTTGGGGAACTTAATGAAAAACTGTTTTTT CASSFGELNEKLFF
TRBJ2-7 NA TRBV5-5 NA TGTGCCAGCAGCTTGTACGGCGACGGGGGGCAGTACTTC CASSLYGDGGQYF
TRBJ2-5 NA TRBV12-3/TRBV12-4 NA TGTGCCAGCAGTGCCAGGGAGGTAGAGACCCAGTACTTC CASSAREVETQYF
TRBJ1-6 NA TRBV4-1 TRBD1 TGCGCCAGCAAAGGGACAGGTAATTCACCCCTCCACTTT CASKGTGNSPLHF
TRBJ2-5 NA TRBV21-1 NA TGTGCCAGCAGCAAGAGGGACAGTCGAGGGGCCCAGTACTTC CASSKRDSRGAQYF
TRBJ1-5 NA TRBV5-1 NA TGCGCCAGCAGCCCTCTCGGGGGAGGAAGCAATCAGCCCCAGCATTTT CASSPLGGGSNQPQHF
TRBJ2-1 NA TRBV29-1 NA TGCAGCGTTGGCCGGGCCAGCGGCTCGGAGCAGTTCTTC CSVGRASGSEQFF
TRBJ2-7 NA TRBV4-1 TRBD1 TGCGCCAGCAGCTCAGGACAGGGGAGGAGTGAGCAGTACTTC CASSSGQGRSEQYF
TRBJ2-2 NA TRBV27 TRBD2 TGTGCCACCCTAAGCGGGAGAGGGAACACCGGGGAGCTGTTTTTT CATLSGRGNTGELFF
TRBJ2-2 NA TRBV10-2 NA TGCGCCAGCAGTGCCGCGGAGAACACCGGGGAGCTGTTTTTT CASSAAENTGELFF
TRBJ2-1 NA TRBV7-6 NA TGTGCCAGCAGCTTAGGGTCAGAAGTTCCCAATGAGCAGTTCTTC CASSLGSEVPNEQFF
TRBJ2-7 NA TRBV28 NA TGTGCCAGCAGCCCTGGGGGGGGGCTCGAGCAGTACTTC CASSPGGGLEQYF